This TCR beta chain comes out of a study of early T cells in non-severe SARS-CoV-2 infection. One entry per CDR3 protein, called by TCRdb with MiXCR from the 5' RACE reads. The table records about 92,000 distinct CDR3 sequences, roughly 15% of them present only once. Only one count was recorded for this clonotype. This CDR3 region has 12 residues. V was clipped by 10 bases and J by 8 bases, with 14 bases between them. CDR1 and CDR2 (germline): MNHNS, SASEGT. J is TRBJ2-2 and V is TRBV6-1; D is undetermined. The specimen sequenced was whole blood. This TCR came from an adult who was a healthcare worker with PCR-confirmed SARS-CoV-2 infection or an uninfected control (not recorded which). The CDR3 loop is CATRLTFGELFF. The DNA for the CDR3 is TGTGCCACCCGACTGACCTTTGGGGAGCTGTTTTTT.